A selection of T cell receptor beta chains follows, all from one sample in a study of blood T cells in healthy people across ages. TCRdb ran MiXCR on the 5' RACE reads and lists one entry per CDR3 protein. The sample records over 1,200,000 distinct CDR3 sequences, almost 60% being singletons. Sequenced material: blood. These receptor sequences come from a man in his late teens or twenties in good health. Both conserved end residues are trimmed from each CDR3. Fields, in order: CDR3 protein, V gene, J gene, CDR3 length, clone size. Size is stated for part of the rows, as once, few or many counts, or as a class when the clone is expanded.

CDR3aa: ASSPPLTGLAGELF
v_gene: TRBV7-9
j_gene: TRBJ2-2
len: 14
abundance: NA

CDR3aa: ASTVAGGLTDTQY
v_gene: TRBV27
j_gene: TRBJ2-3
len: 13
abundance: NA

CDR3aa: ASSLMGGSNQPQH
v_gene: TRBV7-9
j_gene: TRBJ1-5
len: 13
abundance: few

CDR3aa: ASSPPDGRGRNIQY
v_gene: TRBV7-9
j_gene: TRBJ2-4
len: 14
abundance: few

CDR3aa: SVKRDRYEQF
v_gene: TRBV29-1
j_gene: TRBJ2-1
len: 10
abundance: NA

CDR3aa: ASRAGGSLDIQY
v_gene: TRBV3-1
j_gene: TRBJ2-4
len: 12
abundance: NA

CDR3aa: ASSVGPGEDEKLF
v_gene: TRBV9
j_gene: TRBJ1-4
len: 13
abundance: many

CDR3aa: ASSLPGTSGYT
v_gene: TRBV7-8
j_gene: TRBJ1-2
len: 11
abundance: NA

CDR3aa: ASSSRQGSGGYT
v_gene: TRBV6-5
j_gene: TRBJ1-2
len: 12
abundance: NA

CDR3aa: ASSHEGRELF
v_gene: TRBV28
j_gene: TRBJ1-4
len: 10
abundance: NA

CDR3aa: ASSFATGTGVETQY
v_gene: TRBV7-2
j_gene: TRBJ2-5
len: 14
abundance: NA

CDR3aa: ASSVEDRGLFGHT
v_gene: TRBV9
j_gene: TRBJ1-2
len: 13
abundance: NA

CDR3aa: ASSQDISLGDTQY
v_gene: TRBV4-1
j_gene: TRBJ2-3
len: 13
abundance: NA

CDR3aa: SGTRRDASGAF
v_gene: TRBV29-1
j_gene: TRBJ1-1
len: 11
abundance: NA

CDR3aa: ASSQDGGGSNIKNEQF
v_gene: TRBV4-1
j_gene: TRBJ2-1
len: 16
abundance: NA

CDR3aa: ASTKRAGDDTQY
v_gene: TRBV2
j_gene: TRBJ2-3
len: 12
abundance: NA

CDR3aa: ASSPMKIGVNTEAF
v_gene: TRBV18
j_gene: TRBJ1-1
len: 14
abundance: NA

CDR3aa: SVEGLAGKTYNEQF
v_gene: TRBV29-1
j_gene: TRBJ2-1
len: 14
abundance: few

CDR3aa: ASSEYDRAEQY
v_gene: TRBV6-1
j_gene: NA
len: 11
abundance: once

CDR3aa: ASSSTGLPGANVLT
v_gene: TRBV13
j_gene: TRBJ2-6
len: 14
abundance: NA

CDR3aa: ASSLVRGDYEQY
v_gene: TRBV4-3
j_gene: TRBJ2-7
len: 12
abundance: few

CDR3aa: ASSRTGGSYGYT
v_gene: TRBV14
j_gene: TRBJ1-2
len: 12
abundance: NA

CDR3aa: SVDPSEGDYGYT
v_gene: TRBV29-1
j_gene: TRBJ1-2
len: 12
abundance: NA

CDR3aa: ASRRSGLGFHEQF
v_gene: TRBV7-9
j_gene: TRBJ2-1
len: 13
abundance: NA

CDR3aa: ASSVGHAYGYT
v_gene: TRBV7-9
j_gene: TRBJ1-2
len: 11
abundance: few

CDR3aa: ASSFGYGSYEQY
v_gene: TRBV5-1
j_gene: TRBJ2-7
len: 12
abundance: NA

CDR3aa: ASARNSNQPQH
v_gene: TRBV27
j_gene: TRBJ1-5
len: 11
abundance: NA

CDR3aa: ASSPRLYRARTEAF
v_gene: TRBV4-1
j_gene: TRBJ1-1
len: 14
abundance: NA

CDR3aa: AWSGKYEQF
v_gene: TRBV30
j_gene: TRBJ2-1
len: 9
abundance: NA

CDR3aa: SAGPPGSGSAFTDTQY
v_gene: TRBV20-1
j_gene: TRBJ2-3
len: 16
abundance: many

CDR3aa: ASSLEGEDNEQF
v_gene: TRBV13
j_gene: TRBJ2-1
len: 12
abundance: NA

CDR3aa: ATSRDVGAADTQY
v_gene: TRBV15
j_gene: TRBJ2-3
len: 13
abundance: few

CDR3aa: ASSLLGQLNEQF
v_gene: TRBV7-2
j_gene: TRBJ2-1
len: 12
abundance: NA

CDR3aa: SARDELSETQF
v_gene: TRBV20-1
j_gene: TRBJ2-1
len: 11
abundance: NA

CDR3aa: ASSSRTSLSTDTQY
v_gene: TRBV27
j_gene: TRBJ2-3
len: 14
abundance: NA

CDR3aa: ASTWTSGRAGEQF
v_gene: TRBV6-5
j_gene: TRBJ2-1
len: 13
abundance: NA

CDR3aa: SASWGREQY
v_gene: TRBV20-1
j_gene: TRBJ2-7
len: 9
abundance: NA

CDR3aa: SANRNSSQPQH
v_gene: TRBV20-1
j_gene: TRBJ1-5
len: 11
abundance: once

CDR3aa: ASSAPGLATSGANVLT
v_gene: TRBV28
j_gene: TRBJ2-6
len: 16
abundance: NA

CDR3aa: ASSVGWGQETQY
v_gene: TRBV9
j_gene: TRBJ2-5
len: 12
abundance: NA

CDR3aa: ASSEFGLQGSSTDTQY
v_gene: TRBV25-1
j_gene: TRBJ2-3
len: 16
abundance: NA

CDR3aa: ASSPRKGNNEQY
v_gene: TRBV7-9
j_gene: TRBJ2-7
len: 12
abundance: NA

CDR3aa: ASSQDGVSAGGHIQY
v_gene: TRBV4-1
j_gene: TRBJ2-4
len: 15
abundance: NA

CDR3aa: ASSLLGEQQF
v_gene: TRBV27
j_gene: TRBJ2-1
len: 10
abundance: NA

CDR3aa: SADGPYGYT
v_gene: TRBV29-1
j_gene: TRBJ1-2
len: 9
abundance: NA

CDR3aa: ASSLGTDEQF
v_gene: TRBV5-1
j_gene: TRBJ2-1
len: 10
abundance: NA

CDR3aa: ASSLRAGRAYEQY
v_gene: TRBV5-1
j_gene: TRBJ2-7
len: 13
abundance: few

CDR3aa: ASSVGGGQETQY
v_gene: TRBV9
j_gene: TRBJ2-5
len: 12
abundance: NA

CDR3aa: ASSPLLAGGSYEQY
v_gene: TRBV3-1
j_gene: NA
len: 14
abundance: NA

CDR3aa: ASSKGTQGPCGANVLT
v_gene: TRBV21-1
j_gene: TRBJ2-6
len: 16
abundance: NA

CDR3aa: ASSLRPGDQPQH
v_gene: TRBV7-2
j_gene: TRBJ1-5
len: 12
abundance: few

CDR3aa: ASSSEGTAYNEQF
v_gene: TRBV7-6
j_gene: TRBJ2-1
len: 13
abundance: NA

CDR3aa: SAQGTGTQPQH
v_gene: TRBV29-1
j_gene: TRBJ1-5
len: 11
abundance: NA

CDR3aa: ASTRGGTDLGYT
v_gene: TRBV4-2
j_gene: TRBJ1-2
len: 12
abundance: NA

CDR3aa: ASSSLQESLRETQY
v_gene: TRBV5-1
j_gene: TRBJ2-5
len: 14
abundance: NA